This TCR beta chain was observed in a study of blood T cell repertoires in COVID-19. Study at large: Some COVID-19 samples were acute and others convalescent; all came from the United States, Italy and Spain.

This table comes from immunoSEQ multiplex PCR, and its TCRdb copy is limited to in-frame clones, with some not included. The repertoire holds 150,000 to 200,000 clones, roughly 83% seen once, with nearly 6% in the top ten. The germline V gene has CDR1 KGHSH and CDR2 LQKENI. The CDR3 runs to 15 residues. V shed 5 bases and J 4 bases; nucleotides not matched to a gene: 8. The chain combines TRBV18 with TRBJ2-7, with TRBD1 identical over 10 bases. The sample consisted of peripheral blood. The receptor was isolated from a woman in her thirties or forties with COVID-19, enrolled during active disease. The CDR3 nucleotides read TGTGCCAGCTCAGGCGGGACAGGGGAATGGTACGAGCAGTACTTC. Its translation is CASSGGTGEWYEQYF.